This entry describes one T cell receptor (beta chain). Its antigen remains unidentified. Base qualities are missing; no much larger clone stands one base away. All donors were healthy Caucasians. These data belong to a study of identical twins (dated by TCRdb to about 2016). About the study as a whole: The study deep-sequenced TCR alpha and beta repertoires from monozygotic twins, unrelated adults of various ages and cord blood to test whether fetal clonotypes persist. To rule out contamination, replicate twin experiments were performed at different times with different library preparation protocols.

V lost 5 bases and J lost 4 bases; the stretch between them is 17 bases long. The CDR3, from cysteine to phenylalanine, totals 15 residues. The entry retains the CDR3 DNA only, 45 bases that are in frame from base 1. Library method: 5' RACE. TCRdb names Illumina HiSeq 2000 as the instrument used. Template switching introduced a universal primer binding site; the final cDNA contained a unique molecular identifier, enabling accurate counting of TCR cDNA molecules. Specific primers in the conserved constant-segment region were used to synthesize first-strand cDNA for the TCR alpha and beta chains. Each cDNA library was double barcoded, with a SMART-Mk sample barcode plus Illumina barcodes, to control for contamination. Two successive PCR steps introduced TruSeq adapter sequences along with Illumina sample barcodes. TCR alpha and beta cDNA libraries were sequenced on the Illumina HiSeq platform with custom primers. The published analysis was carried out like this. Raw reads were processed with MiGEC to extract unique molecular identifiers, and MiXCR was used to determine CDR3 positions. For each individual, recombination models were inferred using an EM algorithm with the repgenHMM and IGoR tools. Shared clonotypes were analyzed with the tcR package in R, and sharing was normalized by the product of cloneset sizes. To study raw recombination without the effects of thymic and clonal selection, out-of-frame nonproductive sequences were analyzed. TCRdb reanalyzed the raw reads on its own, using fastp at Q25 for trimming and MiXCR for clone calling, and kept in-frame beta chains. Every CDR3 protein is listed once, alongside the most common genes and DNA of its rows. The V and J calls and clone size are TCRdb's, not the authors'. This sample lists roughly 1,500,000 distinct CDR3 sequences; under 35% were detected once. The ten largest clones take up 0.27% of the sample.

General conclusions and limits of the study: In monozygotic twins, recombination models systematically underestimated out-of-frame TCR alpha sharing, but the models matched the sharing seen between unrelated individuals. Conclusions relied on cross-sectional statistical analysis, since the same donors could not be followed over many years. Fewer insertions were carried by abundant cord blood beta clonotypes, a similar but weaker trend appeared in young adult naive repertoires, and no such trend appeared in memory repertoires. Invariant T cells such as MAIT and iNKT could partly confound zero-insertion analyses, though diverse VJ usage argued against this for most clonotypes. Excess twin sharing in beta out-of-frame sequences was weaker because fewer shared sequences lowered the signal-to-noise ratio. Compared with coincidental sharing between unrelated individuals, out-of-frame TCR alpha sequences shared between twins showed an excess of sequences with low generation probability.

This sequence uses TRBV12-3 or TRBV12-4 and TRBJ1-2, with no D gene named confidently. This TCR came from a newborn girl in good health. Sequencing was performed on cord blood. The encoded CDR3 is CASSPARNSLYGYTF. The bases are TGTGCCAGCAGTCCCGCTCGCAACTCCCTCTATGGCTACACCTTC.